This entry is about one T cell receptor beta chain. This record belongs to a study of T cell changes during pregnancy in multiple sclerosis. Clones were sequenced by immunoSEQ multiplex PCR, and TCRdb holds only the in-frame ones, with some missing. The table has some 40,000 clones, 93% seen once. The sequences come from CD4+ T cells from peripheral blood mononuclear cells, collected in the first trimester of pregnancy. The sequence was obtained from a female donor with multiple sclerosis, enrolled in a pregnancy study.

In DNA form, the CDR3 reads TGTGCCAGCAGCCCGTCGGGGTCTGGGGACACCATATATTTT. Translation: CASSPSGSGDTIYF. This chain links TRBV9 with TRBJ1-3; D is ambiguous. V was clipped by 4 bases and J by 8 bases, with 16 bases between them. Germline lookup yields CDR1 SGDLS and CDR2 YYNGEE. The CDR3 sequence is 14 residues long.